Below, 13 T cell receptor beta chains from the same sample are listed, as sequenced in a study of post-analysis software for immune sequencing data. cDNA libraries for TCR beta contained unique molecular identifiers. TCRdb recomputed calls from the PCR reads with MiXCR, one row per CDR3 protein. Here the sample spans hundreds of thousands of distinct CDR3 sequences, over 45% being singletons. Antigens of these TCRs are unknown. Overall study findings and caveats: Comparison of patients with controls showed 4 to 6 TRBV segments more frequent in patients, TRBV5-6, TRBV5-1 and TRBV20-1 among them.

The sample taken for sequencing was blood. The receptors come from a girl aged 2 to 9 with multiple sclerosis.

V gene TRBV27 combines with J gene TRBJ1-2; perhaps TRBD1 as D (5 bases). V was cut by 3 bases and J by 4 bases, with 15 bases left in between. The germline CDR1 and CDR2 sequences are MNHEY and SMNVEV (reference sequence). The CDR3 is 15 amino acids. CDR3 sequence: CASSLSPGQLYGYTF. The CDR3 DNA follows: TGTGCCAGCAGTTTGAGCCCGGGGCAGCTCTATGGCTACACCTTC.

CDR3 residues: CASSLEAGLGRETQYF. In DNA, the CDR3 is TGTGCCAGCAGCTTAGAGGCAGGACTTGGGCGGGAGACCCAGTACTTC. The V call is TRBV7-2, the J call TRBJ2-5; possible D gene TRBD2, 5 bases. The V gene lost 1 base and the J gene lost 5 bases, with 17 bases spanning the gap. The length of the CDR3 is 16 residues. Germline V gives CDR1 SGHTA, CDR2 FQGNSA.

V usage is TRBV11-2 and J usage is TRBJ1-2; D is perhaps TRBD1 (6 bases). V was shortened by 1 base and J by 0 bases, with 15 bases between the two germline ends. CDR1 is SGHAT, CDR2 FQNNGV, per germline. The CDR3 length is 17 residues. The DNA of the CDR3 is TGTGCCAGCAGCTTAGGCCGAGGGGACACCTCTAACTATGGCTACACCTTC. It is translated as CASSLGRGDTSNYGYTF.

The rearrangement links TRBV28 to TRBJ1-6; 8 bases are a match to TRBD1. Germline V gives CDR1 MDHEN, CDR2 SYDVKM. This CDR3 comprises 14 residues. V lost 6 bases to trimming and J lost 8 bases; unmatched junction nucleotides: 6. CDR3 DNA sequence: TGTGCCAGCAGCTGGACAGGGAGAGATTCACCCCTCCACTTT. It encodes CASSWTGRDSPLHF.

The rearrangement links TRBV20-1 to TRBJ1-2; tentatively, D is TRBD1 (6 bases). CDR3 length: 13 amino acids. From germline, CDR1 is DFQATT and CDR2 SNEGSKA (reference sequence). V was trimmed by 6 bases and J by 4 bases, leaving 15 bases between them. The CDR3 nucleotides are TGCAGTGCCACCATTGGAGGGGGCTATGGCTACACCTTC. This sequence encodes CSATIGGGYGYTF.

The rearrangement uses TRBV6-2 or TRBV6-3 and TRBJ2-3; 8 bases are a match to TRBD2. The germline gives CDR1 MNHEY, CDR2 SVGEGT. J was trimmed by 2 bases and V by 1 base; bases with no gene match: 20. CDR3 length: 21 residues. The CDR3 nucleotides read TGTGCCAGCAGTTACTTTTCGGGACTAGAACTCGAAGAAACTGTCACAGATACGCAGTATTTT. Protein: CASSYFSGLELEETVTDTQYF.

V is TRBV29-1 and J is TRBJ2-1; 7 nucleotides match TRBD1. Germline values: CDR1 SQVTM, CDR2 ANQGSEA. CDR3 length: 13 residues. In DNA form, the CDR3 reads TGCAGTGCCAGACAGGGCTCCTACAATGAGCAGTTCTTC. Translation gives CSARQGSYNEQFF.

The chain links TRBV24-1 to TRBJ2-1; no reliable D call. With 9 bases removed from V and 7 bases from J, the gap between germline ends came to 12 bases. The CDR3 contains 12 residues. CDR1 and CDR2 (germline): KGHDR, SFDVKD. This chain's CDR3 is CATSPEYNEQFF. The CDR3 bases are TGTGCCACCTCACCTGAATATAATGAGCAGTTCTTC.

This clonotype was picked up a small number of times. A much larger clone lies a single base off, so this may be a read error. This chain uses TRBV7-8 with TRBJ2-3; 12 bases fit TRBD2. This CDR3 is built from 16 residues. V lost 10 bases and J lost 4; bases outside the gene matches: 12. The germline V gene encodes CDR1 SGHVS and CDR2 FQNEAQ. CDR3 protein: CANSPGLAGFSDTQYF. In DNA form, the CDR3 reads TGTGCCAACAGTCCTGGACTAGCGGGATTCTCAGATACGCAGTATTTT.

V is TRBV12-3 or TRBV12-4 and J is TRBJ1-1, with no clear D. CDR3 length: 14 amino acids. Trimming took off 5 bases at V and 10 bases at J, with 20 bases between the two ends. DNA for the CDR3: TGTGCCAGCAGTGACCAGGTGCGCTCCGGTGGAGCTTTCTTT. It is translated as CASSDQVRSGGAFF.

The chain recombines TRBV5-1 with TRBJ2-3, with TRBD2 matching 10 bases. J lost 2 bases, V lost 5 bases, and 8 bases had no gene match. The CDR3 has 16 amino acids. From germline, CDR1 is SGHRS and CDR2 YFSETQ. CDR3 amino acids: CASRAASGSFTDTQYF. The CDR3 bases are TGCGCCAGCAGGGCTGCTAGCGGGAGCTTCACAGATACGCAGTATTTT.

The chain's CDR3 is CASSRRLAGVKSDTQYF. The CDR3 nucleotides are TGTGCCAGCAGCCGGAGACTAGCGGGGGTTAAGTCGGATACGCAGTATTTT. The chain has TRBV7-2 and TRBJ2-3, with 12 bases identical to TRBD2. The CDR3 contains 17 residues. Germline loops: CDR1 SGHTA, CDR2 FQGNSA. The ends lost 5 bases at V and 6 bases at J; junction bases unmatched: 12.

This clonotype was detected once. The chain combines TRBV12-3 or TRBV12-4 with TRBJ2-7; TRBD1 or TRBD2 may be the D gene (5 bases each). Trimming shortened V by 6 bases and J by 0 bases, and 15 bases separated the two germline ends. The CDR3 spans 15 residues. The CDR3 region has the DNA TGTGCCAGCAGAGCTGGGACCCTCGGCTCCTACGAGCAGTACTTC. It yields the protein CASRAGTLGSYEQYF.